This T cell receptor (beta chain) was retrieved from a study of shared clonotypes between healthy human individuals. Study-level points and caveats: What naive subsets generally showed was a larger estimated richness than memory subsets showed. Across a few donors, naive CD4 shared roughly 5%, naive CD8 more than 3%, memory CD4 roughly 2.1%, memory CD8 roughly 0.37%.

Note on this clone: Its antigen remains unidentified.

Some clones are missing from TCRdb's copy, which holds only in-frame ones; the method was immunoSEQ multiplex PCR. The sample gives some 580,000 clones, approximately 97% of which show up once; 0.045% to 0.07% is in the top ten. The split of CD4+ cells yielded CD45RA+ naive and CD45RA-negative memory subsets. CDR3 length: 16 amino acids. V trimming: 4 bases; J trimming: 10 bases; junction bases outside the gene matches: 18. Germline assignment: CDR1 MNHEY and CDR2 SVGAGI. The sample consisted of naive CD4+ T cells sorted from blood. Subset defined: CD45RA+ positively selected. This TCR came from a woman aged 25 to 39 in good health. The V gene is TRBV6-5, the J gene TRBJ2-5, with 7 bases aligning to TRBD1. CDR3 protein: CASSSGTVLSKRYQYF. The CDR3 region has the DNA TGTGCCAGCAGTTCCGGGACAGTACTTTCCAAGAGATACCAGTACTTC.